This T cell receptor beta chain was documented in a study of OX40 agonist ivuxolimab in advanced cancers. Study information: The dose of intravenous ivuxolimab that patients received every 2 weeks ranged from 0.01 to 10 mg/kg. Averaging roughly 60 years in age, with a range of about 20 to 90, the cohort was around 83% male.

Here immunoSEQ multiplex PCR was the method, and the copy in TCRdb shows in-frame clones only, minus some. The sample consists of around 83,000 clones, approximately 88% of them appearing once. Study-wide results and limits: With doses of 0.1 to 3.0 mg/kg, CD4+ and CD8+ blood T cells had undergone clonal expansion by week 6. On average, CD8+ T cells had more expanded clones than CD4+.

About this clone itself: The antigen is not known.

The germline gives CDR1 GTSNPN, CDR2 SVGIG (reference sequence). The CDR3 extends over 13 amino acids. V was cut by 5 bases and J by 1 base, with 11 bases left in between. The TCR was taken from an adult with an advanced solid tumor such as melanoma, head and neck, liver or kidney cancer. The sample was CD4+ or CD8+ T cells sorted from blood, taken in a trial of the OX40 agonist ivuxolimab. The genes are TRBV30 and TRBJ1-1, with D possibly TRBD1 on 6 matching bases. The CDR3 spells CAWDRGPNTEAFF. The CDR3 nucleotides are TGTGCCTGGGATCGGGGGCCGAACACTGAAGCTTTCTTT.